The sequence of this TCR beta chain was determined in a study of cytomegalovirus exposure and HLA in healthy donors (dated by TCRdb to between 2016 and 2019). For context, the study as a whole: According to an earlier analysis of a few hundred of the donors, 200 million or so T cells yielded roughly 110 million unique TCR beta sequences and 250 to 350 Gb of sequence data. The study aimed to test whether cataloging public T cell receptors could reveal signatures of past pathogen exposure. A later analysis re-examined previously published TCR beta repertoires from roughly 650 donors and added high-resolution HLA genotyping to investigate patterns of TCR occurrence. A later genetic analysis used genome-wide SNP genotypes for about three fifths of the 666 donors, treating that subset as a discovery cohort. In an earlier analysis of roughly 580 of the donors, high-throughput TCR beta sequencing was used to judge whether each TCR beta V gene segment behaved as functional or pseudogenic. In addition to the first cohort of 666 subjects, a separate validation cohort of approximately 130 different subjects was used. Among about 360 genotyped donors of the cohort, an average of about 240,000 unique TCR beta nucleotide sequences were sequenced per donor, roughly 18% of them non-productive. About 330 gigabases of sequencing data and roughly 81 million unique TCR sequences made up an early release that covered approximately 650 HLA-typed donors. The later analysis used no new phenotypic data to find candidate immune exposures, relying instead on TCR beta sequences and their occurrence across donors. The number of typed donors differed by locus: about 629-630 for A, B, C, DRB1 and DQB1; some 540 for DQA1; some 610 for DPA1; and 450 to 480 for DPB1. Of the 350 to 450 genotyped donors, over 65% fell in the genetic ancestry cluster associated with self-reported Caucasian donors. Donor age, sex, ethnicity and CMV serostatus were collected together with the repertoire data. The study profiled the T cell repertoires of under 700 subjects by immunosequencing and related them to cytomegalovirus serostatus. Roughly five DR-DQ haplotypes were handled as single units for association and clustering because linkage in the cohort was strong. HLA typing covered class I and class II loci at four-digit resolution. All discovery cohort repertoires had been generated on a single sequencing platform. The study combined high-throughput TCR immunosequencing, statistical association of individual TCRs with disease status, and machine learning to predict cytomegalovirus infection status. General conclusions and limits of the study: Presence/absence analyses assumed roughly uniform sequencing depth across donors, an assumption that may not hold. An association between a missense DCLRE1C variant and V-gene and J-gene trimming of TCR beta chains was found in a later genetic analysis and replicated in an independent cohort. According to the authors, the approach could potentially be generalized to other disease states and immunological phenotypes. Correlated functional status among segregating V segments might be attributable to linkage disequilibrium, but an unknown experimental factor could not be ruled out. Only TCR beta chains were sequenced in this cohort, and the absence of alpha or paired-chain data limited detectable features. For the cohort, immune exposure information was limited to CMV serostatus. Most TCR sequences were observed very rarely across donors, whereas some public TCRs were present in many individuals. In vitro tests confirmed that three of the cytomegalovirus-associated TCR beta chains recognize cytomegalovirus antigens. At a false discovery rate of 0.05, a later analysis linked 15,000 to 20,000 TCR beta sequences to specific HLA alleles. A cluster of highly shared sequence variants was judged likely to be a technical artifact of the sequencing pipeline. A total of 164 TCR beta chains were listed by the study as associated with cytomegalovirus. According to a later analysis, most CMV-associated TCR beta chains appeared to be HLA-restricted, and the HLA associations seemed to be driven largely by CMV exposure. The earlier analysis of some 560 of the donors excluded fewer than 20 rarely observed V segments, including chromosome 9 orphons, because counts were too low. According to a later genetic analysis, donors in an Asian-associated ancestry cluster had fewer N-insertions in productive TCRs than the approximately 670-donor mean. In an earlier analysis of some 550 of the donors, most TCR beta V segments were observed in productive rearrangements about 87% or about 30% of the time, broadly matching IMGT annotations. A later analysis found that HLA-associated TCR beta chains were more clonally expanded and had lower generation probabilities than equally common non-associated chains. In both the original and validation cohorts, the classifier was reported to diagnose cytomegalovirus status with high specificity and sensitivity. A later analysis found that TCR association rates varied across HLA loci, with DRB1 alleles showing the most associated TCRs and HLA-C alleles the fewest. Because HLA typing was unavailable for some donors at each locus, only the typed subset was used in association tests. A further reported finding was that TCR beta sequences accurately predicted the HLA-A and HLA-B alleles for most subjects in the first cohort. A later analysis reported that several top co-occurrence clusters appeared linked to parvovirus B19, influenza, CMV and Epstein-Barr virus. When HLA alleles, especially DR and DQ, strongly co-occurred, attributing TCR associations to individual alleles was difficult. Because the 87-base-pair reads could not distinguish some IMGT-functional V segments, including TRBV6-2 and TRBV6-3, those segments were excluded.

The cohort consisted of 670 or so healthy bone marrow donors. At the time of sampling, all cohort members were nominally healthy, though unrecorded immune exposures were likely present. The donor tested CMV seropositive and was one of the 289 seropositive cohort members. Each donor provided a peripheral blood sample, and peripheral blood mononuclear cells were used for TCR beta sequencing. The Qiagen DNeasy Blood Extraction Kit was used to extract genomic DNA from the blood cell samples. The library relied on the immunoSEQ multiplex PCR assay. A mixture of 60 forward primers for TCR Vbeta segments and 13 reverse primers for TCR Jbeta segments was used in the multiplex PCR. Amplification of the CDR3 region of rearranged TCR beta genes was performed with a multiplex PCR assay on genomic DNA. The Illumina HiSeq System was used to sequence the amplified TCR beta libraries as 87-base-pair reads. In the source study's methods: In a later analysis, tens of millions of unique TCR beta chains were counted across the 650 to 700 repertoires, and roughly 11 million of these chains were shared by at least two donors. Raw reads were error-corrected and collapsed into unique sequences with a nearest-neighbor algorithm that merged closely related sequences to remove PCR and sequencing errors. Alignment of CDR3 sequences to IMGT reference sequences was used to assign V, D and J gene segments. For a sequence to be retained, a match of at least six nucleotides to both a V gene segment and a J gene segment was required. A rearrangement counted as productive if the CDR3 had no stop codons and remained in frame with V and J, and every other rearrangement counted as non-productive. CDR3 was defined according to IMGT convention as the region running from the second conserved V-encoded cysteine to the conserved J-encoded phenylalanine. The earlier analysis of about 620 of the donors excluded sequences that lacked an unambiguous match to a single V gene segment. An earlier analysis of 587 of the donors called V segments functional above 56.7% productive rearrangements and segregating when the between-donor standard deviation exceeded 5%. A statistical classification framework was developed to diagnose cytomegalovirus status using the catalog of TCR beta chain sequences. A later analysis assigned V and J genes by comparing TCR nucleotide sequences with IMGT/GENE-DB human TR gene sequences. Using the TCRdist pipeline, a later analysis assigned CDR3 sequences along with most-parsimonious VDJ recombination scenarios. In a later analysis, every TCR beta chain was defined by the combination of its CDR3 amino acid sequence and its V-gene family, and reads without a unique V-gene family were dropped. A later analysis removed 500 to 600 highly shared, low-generation-probability nucleotide sequences to deal with suspected cross-contamination and a sequencing artifact. A later analysis calculated a clonal expansion index for each public chain from normalized within-repertoire ranks of inferred template counts. In a later analysis, generation probabilities were computed using a VDJ recombination model fitted to out-of-frame rearrangements, and the results were checked against IGoR. In a later analysis, hypergeometric tests were used to score TCR-TCR, TCR-HLA and TCR-CMV co-occurrence, with a repertoire-size bias correction applied to TCR pairs. In a later analysis, false discovery rates were estimated by permuting HLA or CMV assignments 20 times. In a later analysis, co-occurring TCRs were grouped using DBSCAN, and TCRdist sequence similarity was added for clustering within HLA-allele-positive subsets. For co-occurrence clustering, repertoires with fewer than 30,000 or more than 120,000 public chains were excluded, along with a handful of repertoires with anomalous nucleotide sharing. The table comes from immuneACCESS by way of TCRdb, which keeps in-frame sequences with V and J called. Part of the clones is missing from these tables; in studies checked, under half for an unresolved V gene and the rest for unknown reasons. V, J and clone size were drawn from that table, and D and trimming were deduced from the DNA. This sample is represented by approximately 160,000 clones; roughly four fifths of them were singletons. The ten largest make up around 4.1% of the sample.

V is clipped by 4 bases and J by 8 bases, and the sequence between their germline boundaries is 12 bases long. For CDR1 and CDR2, the germline V gene (reference sequence) lists GTSNPN and SVGIG. The cysteine opens and the phenylalanine closes a CDR3 of 12 amino acids. The entry retains the CDR3 DNA only, 36 bases that are in frame from base 1. Points on this clone: This clone's antigen is unknown. No much larger clone is present one base from it, and per-base qualities are unavailable.

The sample comprised PBMCs. Rearrangement joined TRBV30 to TRBJ2-4; TRBD2 might be the D gene, on 6 matching bases. The clonotype originates from a middle-aged man in good health and CMV-seropositive. The bases are TGTGCCTGGACTGGGACTGGCGACATTCAGTACTTC. Its translation is CAWTGTGDIQYF.